These 21 T cell receptor beta chains were all obtained from the same sample, sequenced in a study of T cells in Graves' hyperthyroidism and ophthalmopathy (dated by TCRdb to between 2018 and 2021). The method was multiplex PCR. Sequencing took place on an Illumina HiSeq 2000. Amplification of TCR beta CDR3 regions was carried out from RNA transcripts. For the first round of RT-PCR on the TCR CDR3, the HTBI primer set was used together with the Qiagen OneStep RT-PCR kit. The public reads were reprocessed in TCRdb via fastp at Q25 and MiXCR, keeping in-frame beta chains. Rows with a matching CDR3 protein are joined into one entry that keeps the most common DNA and genes. The sample records roughly 700,000 distinct CDR3 sequences, around a third of which are singletons. Around 29% of the sample goes to the ten largest clones. The sequenced sample was blood. These receptors were taken from a woman aged 35 to 49 with Graves' hyperthyroidism.

This clonotype was observed many times. The rearrangement uses TRBV7-2 and TRBJ2-5, with D hard to call. The germline V gene has CDR1 SGHTA and CDR2 FQGNSA. V dropped 1 base and J dropped 4 bases, with 13 bases sitting between them. The length of the CDR3 is 15 residues. The CDR3 reads CASSLVRPGGETQYF. DNA for the CDR3: TGTGCCAGCAGCTTAGTTCGTCCCGGCGGAGAGACCCAGTACTTC.

The chain combines TRBV19 with TRBJ1-2; TRBD1 is a possible D gene (6 bases). Trimming took off 6 bases at V and 5 bases at J, with 19 bases between the two ends. Per the germline V gene, CDR1 is LNHDA and CDR2 is SQIVND (reference sequence). CDR3 length: 15 residues. The CDR3 DNA reads TGTGCCAGTAGCCGGAACACAGGGTTGGAGTATGGCTACACCTTC. Translated: CASSRNTGLEYGYTF. Filled out from reference TRBV19 and TRBJ1-2, the complete variable domain reads DGGITQSPKYLFRKEGQNVTLSCEQNLNHDAMYWYRQDPGQGLRLIYYSQIVNDFQKGDIAEGYSVSREKKESFPLTVTSAQKNPTAFYLCASSRNTGLEYGYTFGSGTRLTVV.

The J gene is TRBJ1-1, the V gene TRBV19, with D unresolved. CDR3 length: 13 amino acids. The germline V gene encodes CDR1 LNHDA and CDR2 SQIVND (reference sequence). Trimming pared 9 bases from V and 4 bases from J, leaving 15 bases between. CDR3 nucleotides: TGTGCCAGCAACAGCGGGGTTAGCACTGAAGCTTTCTTT. It encodes CASNSGVSTEAFF. Together with reference TRBV19 and TRBJ1-1, the CDR3 gives the full variable domain: DGGITQSPKYLFRKEGQNVTLSCEQNLNHDAMYWYRQDPGQGLRLIYYSQIVNDFQKGDIAEGYSVSREKKESFPLTVTSAQKNPTAFYLCASNSGVSTEAFFGQGTRLTVV.

This clonotype was counted between two and nine times. The CDR3 nucleotides are TGTGCCAGTACTAACCTCGGCGGGACACAAACTGAAGCTTTCTTT. Translated, it gives CASTNLGGTQTEAFF. J is TRBJ1-1 and V is TRBV19; possible D gene TRBD1, 6 bases. The V end lost 7 bases, the J end lost 5 bases, and 20 bases lay between the germline ends. This CDR3 region has 15 residues. CDR1 and CDR2 from the germline V gene are LNHDA and SQIVND (reference sequence).

Concerning this clonotype: A read error may explain this, as a much larger clone is one base away. The chain is built from TRBV6-5 and TRBJ2-5, with a possible D match to TRBD1 (5 bases). Germline-derived CDR1 and CDR2 are MNHEY and SVGAGI. CDR3 length: 12 amino acids. CDR3: CTSSPWGETQYF. CDR3 in DNA: TGTACCAGCAGCCCCTGGGGCGAGACCCAGTACTTC.

The chain couples TRBV29-1 to TRBJ2-5; D might be TRBD1 or TRBD2, each matching 6 bases. Trimming cost V 5 bases and J 5 bases, with 21 bases left between them. Germline CDR1 SQVTM, CDR2 ANQGSEA. CDR3 length: 15 amino acids. The CDR3 DNA reads as TGCAGCGTTAGAGAATTAAGGGGGGCCGGTGAGACCCAGTACTTC. Its translation: CSVRELRGAGETQYF.

V is TRBV11-2 and J is TRBJ1-2, with a weak D call TRBD1 (5 bases). Germline loops: CDR1 SGHAT, CDR2 FQNNGV. The length of the CDR3 is 15 residues. V lost 1 base to trimming and J lost 3 bases, with 12 bases between them. CDR3 sequence: CASSLAFRGDYGYTF. CDR3 nucleotide sequence: TGTGCCAGCAGCTTAGCCTTTAGAGGGGACTATGGCTACACCTTC.

This chain connects TRBV28 to TRBJ1-1; maybe TRBD1 (5 bases). V was pared by 7 bases and J by 4 bases, with 19 bases between. Per the germline V gene, CDR1 is MDHEN and CDR2 is SYDVKM. This CDR3 comprises 15 residues. The CDR3 DNA sequence: TGTGCCAGCATCGCACCCAACAGGAGGAGCACTGAAGCTTTCTTT. Its translation is CASIAPNRRSTEAFF.

This clonotype was found a few times. The gene calls are TRBV10-2 and TRBJ2-3, with 8 bases that match TRBD2. The CDR3 totals 15 residues. Germline-derived CDR1 and CDR2 are WSHSY and SAAADI. The V segment lost 2 bases and the J segment 4 bases; nucleotides outside the gene matches: 5. The CDR3 protein is CASSERQRESDTQYF. The CDR3 region has the DNA TGCGCCAGCAGTGAGCGCCAGCGGGAGTCAGATACGCAGTATTTT.

This clonotype appeared many times. The rearrangement joins TRBV4-3 to TRBJ2-6; D gene unclear. CDR3 length equals 14 residues. V was clipped by 4 bases and J by 2 bases, with 6 bases between them. Germline-derived CDR1 and CDR2 are LGHNA and YSLEER. CDR3 protein: CASSRSPGANVLTF. The CDR3, as DNA: TGCGCCAGCAGCCGAAGCCCTGGGGCCAACGTCCTGACTTTC.

This clonotype came up many times. The chain recombines TRBV9 with TRBJ1-4; 9 bases agree with TRBD1. The ends lost 0 bases at V and 4 bases at J; junction bases unmatched: 4. Germline values: CDR1 SGDLS, CDR2 YYNGEE. The CDR3 is 16 residues long. The CDR3 protein is CASSVEQGAINEKLFF. As DNA, the CDR3 is TGTGCCAGCAGCGTAGAACAGGGGGCGATTAATGAAAAACTGTTTTTT. Full variable domain (outside the CDR3, taken from reference TRBV9 and TRBJ1-4): DSGVTQTPKHLITATGQRVTLRCSPRSGDLSVYWYQQSLDQGLQFLIQYYNGEERAKGNILERFSAQQFPDLHSELNLSSLELGDSALYFCASSVEQGAINEKLFFGSGTQLSVL.

About this clonotype itself: This could be a read error, since a much larger clone is one nucleotide away. The CDR3 reads CASRFAEETQYF. DNA for the CDR3: TGTGCCAGCAGATTTGCAGAAGAGACCCAGTACTTC. The genes are TRBV7-2 and TRBJ2-5, with D hard to call. Trimming removed 6 bases from V and 3 bases from J, with 8 bases in between. This CDR3 region has 12 residues. Germline CDR1 SGHTA, CDR2 FQGNSA. Filled out from reference TRBV7-2 and TRBJ2-5, the complete variable domain reads GAGVSQSPSNKVTEKGKDVELRCDPISGHTALYWYRQSLGQGLEFLIYFQGNSAPDKSGLPSDRFSAERTGGSVSTLTIQRTQQEDSAVYLCASRFAEETQYFGPGTRLLVL.

This clonotype was found a few times. The V call is TRBV29-1, the J call TRBJ1-5; 7 nucleotides match TRBD1. The CDR3 length is 14 residues. Trimming cost V 1 base and J 6 bases; bases outside gene matches: 6. The V gene's germline CDR1 is SQVTM and CDR2 ANQGSEA. As DNA, the CDR3 is TGCAGCGTTGAAGTCGACAGGGATGGTCAGCCCCAGCATTTT. It yields the protein CSVEVDRDGQPQHF. Drawing the rest from reference TRBV29-1 and TRBJ1-5, the complete variable domain is SAVISQKPSRDICQRGTSLTIQCQVDSQVTMMFWYRQQPGQSLTLIATANQGSEATYESGFVIDKFPISRPNLTFSTLTVSNMSPEDSSIYLCSVEVDRDGQPQHFGDGTRLSIL.

This clonotype showed up many times. The rearrangement uses TRBV12-3 or TRBV12-4 and TRBJ1-6, with 7 bases that match TRBD1. The CDR3 consists of 14 residues. With V trimmed by 6 bases and J by 7 bases, 6 bases remained unmatched. This chain's CDR3 is CASSVTGNNSPLHF. CDR3 nucleotides: TGTGCCAGCAGCGTGACAGGGAACAATTCACCCCTCCACTTT.

Only a few counts were recorded for this clonotype. This chain uses TRBV30 with TRBJ2-7, with D perhaps TRBD2 (5 bases). The CDR3 has 14 amino acids. Germline assignment: CDR1 GTSNPN and CDR2 SVGIG (reference sequence). V was clipped by 8 bases and J by 3 bases, with 20 bases between them. The CDR3 DNA is TGTGCCGGATCCCTTGCCGGGGTGATCTACGAGCAGTACTTC. Its protein product is CAGSLAGVIYEQYF.

The sample holds a few counts of this clonotype. Because it lacks the conserved phenylalanine or tryptophan at the end, this CDR3 is likely a read error. No DNA is shown, since the ends of the CDR3 on it are uncertain; the CDR3 is the one TCRdb lists. The chain has TRBV7-2 and TRBJ2-5; TRBD1, as called in the table, went unchecked against the DNA. The CDR3 totals 11 residues, both ends included. Germline CDR1 SGHTA, CDR2 FQGNSA. The CDR3 loop reads CASSPSQGGGR.

The sample holds many counts of this clonotype. The chain uses TRBV2 and TRBJ1-5, with 8 bases identical to TRBD1. This CDR3 has 14 residues. V lost 5 bases to trimming and J lost 7 bases; unmatched junction nucleotides: 7. Germline V lookup: CDR1 SNHLY, CDR2 FYNNEI. CDR3 coding DNA: TGTGCCAGCAGTTTCGGACAGGGATGGCAGCCCCAGCATTTT. The encoded protein is CASSFGQGWQPQHF.

At least ten counts were recorded for this clonotype. This chain connects TRBV20-1 to TRBJ1-2; D gene unclear. Trimming cost V 4 bases and J 4 bases, with 16 bases left between them. The CDR3 has 14 residues. Germline values: CDR1 DFQATT, CDR2 SNEGSKA (reference sequence). The CDR3 coding sequence is TGCAGTGCTACCGGACGGGTCCCACCCTATGGCTACACCTTC. It yields the protein CSATGRVPPYGYTF.

This clonotype was seen only a few times. The chain joins TRBV28 to TRBJ1-2, with D hard to call. Germline assignment: CDR1 MDHEN and CDR2 SYDVKM. V was shortened by 5 bases and J by 0 bases, with 7 bases between the two germline ends. The CDR3 consists of 13 residues. This CDR3 reads CASSPIANYGYTF. The CDR3 region has the DNA TGTGCCAGCAGTCCGATAGCTAACTATGGCTACACCTTC.

CDR3 in DNA: TGTGCCAGCAGCGACCGGGCCCCGAACACCGGGGAGCTGTTTTTT. Protein: CASSDRAPNTGELFF. The V and J genes are TRBV9 and TRBJ2-2, with D unclear. The CDR3 runs to 15 residues. From germline, CDR1 is SGDLS and CDR2 YYNGEE. Trimming pared 3 bases from V and 0 bases from J, leaving 9 bases between.

This clonotype was picked up one time. The J gene is TRBJ2-3, the V gene TRBV7-9; 7 bases agree with TRBD1. The CDR3 runs to 15 residues. Unmatched junction bases numbered 9, after V lost 5 bases and J lost 4 bases. Germline CDR1 is SEHNR and CDR2 is FQNEAQ (reference sequence). The CDR3 DNA is TGTGCCAGCAGCACAATTAGACAGGGCCCAGATACGCAGTATTTT. Residues: CASSTIRQGPDTQYF.